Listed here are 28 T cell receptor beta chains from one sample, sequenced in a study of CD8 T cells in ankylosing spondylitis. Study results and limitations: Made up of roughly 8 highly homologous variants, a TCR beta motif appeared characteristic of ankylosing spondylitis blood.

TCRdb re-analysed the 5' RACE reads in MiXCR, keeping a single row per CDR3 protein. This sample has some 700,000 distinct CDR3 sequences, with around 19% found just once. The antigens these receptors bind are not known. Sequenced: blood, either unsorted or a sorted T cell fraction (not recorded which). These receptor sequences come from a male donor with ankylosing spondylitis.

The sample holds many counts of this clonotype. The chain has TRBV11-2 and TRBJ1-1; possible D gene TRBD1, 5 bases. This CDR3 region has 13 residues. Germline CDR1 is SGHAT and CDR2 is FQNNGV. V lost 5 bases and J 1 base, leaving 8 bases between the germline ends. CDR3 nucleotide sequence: TGTGCCAGCAGCACACAGGAGAACACTGAAGCTTTCTTT. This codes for CASSTQENTEAFF.

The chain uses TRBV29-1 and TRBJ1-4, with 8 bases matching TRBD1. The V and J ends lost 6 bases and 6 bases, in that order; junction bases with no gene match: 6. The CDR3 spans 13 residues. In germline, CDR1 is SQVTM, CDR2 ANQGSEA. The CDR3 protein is CSVATGGDEKLFF. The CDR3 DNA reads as TGCAGCGTGGCAACAGGGGGGGATGAAAAACTGTTTTTT.

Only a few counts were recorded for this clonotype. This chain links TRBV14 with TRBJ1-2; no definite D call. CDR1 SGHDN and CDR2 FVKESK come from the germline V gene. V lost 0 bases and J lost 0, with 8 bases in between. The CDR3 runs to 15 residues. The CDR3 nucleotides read TGTGCCAGCAGCCAAGAGGGCGCAACTAACTATGGCTACACCTTC. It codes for CASSQEGATNYGYTF.

The DNA for the CDR3 is TGCGCCAGCAGCCAAGAACCCGTGACAGGGGGGATTGGCTACACCTTC. Translated: CASSQEPVTGGIGYTF. The genes are TRBV4-1 and TRBJ1-2; 9 positions agree with TRBD1. Looked up from germline, CDR1 is MGHRA and CDR2 is YSYEKL. The junction had 9 bases not matched to a gene; V was cut back by 0 bases and J by 7 bases. The CDR3 has 16 amino acids.

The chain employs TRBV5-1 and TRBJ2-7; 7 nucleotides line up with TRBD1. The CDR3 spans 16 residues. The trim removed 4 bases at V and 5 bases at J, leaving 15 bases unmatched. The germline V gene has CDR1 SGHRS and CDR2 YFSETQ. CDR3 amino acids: CASSHRTRGQPDEQYF. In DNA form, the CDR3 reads TGCGCCAGCAGCCACAGGACTCGGGGACAGCCGGACGAGCAGTACTTC.

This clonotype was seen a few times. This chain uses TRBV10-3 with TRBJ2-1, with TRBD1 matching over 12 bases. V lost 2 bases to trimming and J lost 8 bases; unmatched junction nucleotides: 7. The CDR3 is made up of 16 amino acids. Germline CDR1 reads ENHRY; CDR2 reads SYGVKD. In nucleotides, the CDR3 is TGTGCCATCAGTGAGCCGGGACAGGGGGCCTCCCATGAGCAGTTCTTC. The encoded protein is CAISEPGQGASHEQFF.

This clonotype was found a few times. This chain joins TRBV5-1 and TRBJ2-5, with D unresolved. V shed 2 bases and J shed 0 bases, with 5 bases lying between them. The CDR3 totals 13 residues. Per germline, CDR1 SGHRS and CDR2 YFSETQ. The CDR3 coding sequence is TGCGCCAGCAGCTTTCAAAACCAAGAGACCCAGTACTTC. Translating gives CASSFQNQETQYF.

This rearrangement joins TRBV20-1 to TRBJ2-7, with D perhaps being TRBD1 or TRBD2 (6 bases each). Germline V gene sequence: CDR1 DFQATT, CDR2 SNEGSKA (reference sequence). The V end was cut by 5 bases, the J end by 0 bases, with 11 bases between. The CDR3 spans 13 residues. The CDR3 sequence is CSAWGAPSYEQYF. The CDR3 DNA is TGCAGTGCTTGGGGGGCCCCCTCCTACGAGCAGTACTTC.

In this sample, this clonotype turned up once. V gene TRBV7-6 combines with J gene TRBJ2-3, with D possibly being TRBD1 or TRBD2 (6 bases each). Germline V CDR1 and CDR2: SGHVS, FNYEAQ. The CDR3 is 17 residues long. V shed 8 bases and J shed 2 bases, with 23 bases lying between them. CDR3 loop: CASFPRGRSPNTDTQYF. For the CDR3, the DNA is TGTGCCAGCTTCCCACGGGGGCGATCTCCTAACACAGATACGCAGTATTTT.

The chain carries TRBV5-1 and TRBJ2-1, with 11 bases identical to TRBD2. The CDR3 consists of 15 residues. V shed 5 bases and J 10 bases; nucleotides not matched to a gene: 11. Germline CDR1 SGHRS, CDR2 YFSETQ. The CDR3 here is CASRPLAGGRGEQFF. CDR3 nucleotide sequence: TGCGCCAGCAGACCCCTAGCGGGAGGACGTGGAGAGCAGTTCTTC.

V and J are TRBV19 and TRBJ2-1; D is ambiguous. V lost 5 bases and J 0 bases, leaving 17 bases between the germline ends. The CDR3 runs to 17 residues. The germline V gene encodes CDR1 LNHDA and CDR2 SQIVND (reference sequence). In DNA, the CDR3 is TGTGCCAGTAGTCCGTTTATGGCGGCAAGCTCCTACAATGAGCAGTTCTTC. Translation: CASSPFMAASSYNEQFF.

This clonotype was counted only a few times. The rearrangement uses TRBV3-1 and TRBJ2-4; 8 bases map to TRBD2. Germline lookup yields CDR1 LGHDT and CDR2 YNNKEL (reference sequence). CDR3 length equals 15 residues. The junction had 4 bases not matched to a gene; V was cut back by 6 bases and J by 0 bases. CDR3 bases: TGTGCCAGCAGAACTAGCGGACTAGCCAAAAACATTCAGTACTTC. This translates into CASRTSGLAKNIQYF.

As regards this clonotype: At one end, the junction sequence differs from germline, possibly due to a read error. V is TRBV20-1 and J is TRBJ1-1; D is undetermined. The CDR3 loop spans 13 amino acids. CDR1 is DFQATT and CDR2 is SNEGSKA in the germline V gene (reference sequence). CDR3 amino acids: CSALGPLNAEAFF. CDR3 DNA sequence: TGCAGTGCTCTCGGACCGTTGAACGCTGAAGCTTTCTTT.

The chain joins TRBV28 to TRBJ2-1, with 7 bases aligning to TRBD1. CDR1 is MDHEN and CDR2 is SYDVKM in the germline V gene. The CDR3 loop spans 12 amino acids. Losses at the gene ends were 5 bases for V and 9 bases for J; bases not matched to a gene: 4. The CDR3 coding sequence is TGTGCCAGCAGTATACAGGGGTTTGAGCAGTTCTTC. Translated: CASSIQGFEQFF.

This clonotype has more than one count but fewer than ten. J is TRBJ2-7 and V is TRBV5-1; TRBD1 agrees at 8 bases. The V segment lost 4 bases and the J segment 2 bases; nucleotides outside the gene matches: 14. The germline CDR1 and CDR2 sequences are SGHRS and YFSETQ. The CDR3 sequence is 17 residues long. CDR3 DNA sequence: TGCGCCAGCAGCCCCCTGCGTGGAGACAGGGGAACCTACGAGCAGTACTTC. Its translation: CASSPLRGDRGTYEQYF.

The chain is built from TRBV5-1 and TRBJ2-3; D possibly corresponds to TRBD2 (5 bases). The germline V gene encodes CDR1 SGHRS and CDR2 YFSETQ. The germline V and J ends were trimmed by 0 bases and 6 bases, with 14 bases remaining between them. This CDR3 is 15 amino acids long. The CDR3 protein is CASSLEGGLPDTQYF. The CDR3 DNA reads TGCGCCAGCAGCTTGGAGGGCGGACTCCCCGATACGCAGTATTTT. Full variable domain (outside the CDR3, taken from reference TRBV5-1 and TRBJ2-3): KAGVTQTPRYLIKTRGQQVTLSCSPISGHRSVSWYQQTPGQGLQFLFEYFSETQRNKGNFPGRFSGRQFSNSRSEMNVSTLELGDSALYLCASSLEGGLPDTQYFGPGTRLTVL.

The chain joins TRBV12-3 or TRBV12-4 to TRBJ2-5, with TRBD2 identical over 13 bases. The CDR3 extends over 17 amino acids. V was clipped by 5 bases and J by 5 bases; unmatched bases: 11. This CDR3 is CASSGRLAGGSVETQYF. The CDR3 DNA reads TGTGCCAGCAGTGGCAGACTAGCGGGGGGTTCGGTGGAGACCCAGTACTTC.

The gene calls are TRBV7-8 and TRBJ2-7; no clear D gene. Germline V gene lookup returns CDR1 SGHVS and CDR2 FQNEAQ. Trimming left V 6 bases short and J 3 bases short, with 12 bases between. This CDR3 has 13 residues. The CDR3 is CASRLDKIYEQYF. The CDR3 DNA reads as TGTGCCAGCAGGCTAGACAAGATCTACGAGCAGTACTTC.

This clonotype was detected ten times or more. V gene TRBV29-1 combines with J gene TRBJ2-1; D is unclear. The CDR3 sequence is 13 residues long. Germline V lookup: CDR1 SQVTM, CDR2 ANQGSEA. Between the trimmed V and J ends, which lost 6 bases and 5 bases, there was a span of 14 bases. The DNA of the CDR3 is TGCAGCGTAGAACCAACAGAAAACAATGAGCAGTTCTTC. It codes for CSVEPTENNEQFF.

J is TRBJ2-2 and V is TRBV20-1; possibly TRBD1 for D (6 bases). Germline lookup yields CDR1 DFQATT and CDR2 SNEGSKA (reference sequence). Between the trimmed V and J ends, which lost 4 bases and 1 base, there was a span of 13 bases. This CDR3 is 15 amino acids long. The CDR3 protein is CSAKITGLNTGELFF. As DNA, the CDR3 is TGCAGTGCTAAAATAACAGGGTTGAACACCGGGGAGCTGTTTTTT.

The CDR3 DNA reads as TGTGCCAGCAGAACCATTGGACAGGGGAGGTACGAGCAGTACTTC. It translates to CASRTIGQGRYEQYF. The chain couples TRBV6-2 or TRBV6-3 to TRBJ2-7; 9 bases agree with TRBD1. There are 15 residues in the CDR3. Unmatched junction bases numbered 10, after V lost 6 bases and J lost 4 bases. The germline CDR1 and CDR2 sequences are MNHEY and SVGEGT.

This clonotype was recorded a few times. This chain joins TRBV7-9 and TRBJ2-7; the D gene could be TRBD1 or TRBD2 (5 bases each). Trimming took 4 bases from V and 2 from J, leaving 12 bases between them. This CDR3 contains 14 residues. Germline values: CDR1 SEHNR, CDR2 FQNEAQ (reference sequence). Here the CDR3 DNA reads TGTGCCAGCAGCTCCCCTCGGGACCCCTACGAGCAGTACTTC. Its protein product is CASSSPRDPYEQYF.

The CDR3 sequence: CASSLMLGIDTGELFF. The CDR3 nucleotides read TGTGCCAGCAGCTTAATGCTGGGTATCGACACCGGGGAGCTGTTTTTT. V gene TRBV11-2 combines with J gene TRBJ2-2; D not resolved. This CDR3 is built from 16 residues. Per the germline V gene, CDR1 is SGHAT and CDR2 is FQNNGV. Trimming took 2 bases from V and 3 from J, leaving 13 bases between them. The whole variable domain, remainder taken from reference TRBV11-2 and TRBJ2-2, is EAGVAQSPRYKIIEKRQSVAFWCNPISGHATLYWYQQILGQGPKLLIQFQNNGVVDDSQLPKDRFSAERLKGVDSTLKIQPAKLEDSAVYLCASSLMLGIDTGELFFGEGSRLTVL.

CDR3 nucleotides: TGTGCCAGCAAGAGGGGAAATTGGCCCCAGCATTTT. Translating gives CASKRGNWPQHF. The chain combines TRBV28 with TRBJ1-5; the D gene is possibly TRBD1 (5 bases). The CDR3 is 12 amino acids. Germline lookup yields CDR1 MDHEN and CDR2 SYDVKM. With 7 bases removed from V and 9 bases from J, the gap between germline ends came to 13 bases.

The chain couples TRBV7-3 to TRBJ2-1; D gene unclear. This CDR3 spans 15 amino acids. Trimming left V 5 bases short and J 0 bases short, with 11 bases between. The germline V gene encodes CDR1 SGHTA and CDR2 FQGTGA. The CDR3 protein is CASSPAVSSYNEQFF. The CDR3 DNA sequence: TGTGCCAGCAGCCCAGCCGTTAGCTCCTACAATGAGCAGTTCTTC.

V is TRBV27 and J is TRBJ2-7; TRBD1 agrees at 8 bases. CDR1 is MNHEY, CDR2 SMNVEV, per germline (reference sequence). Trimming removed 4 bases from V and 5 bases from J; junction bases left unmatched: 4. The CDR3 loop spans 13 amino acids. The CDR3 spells CASSSRTGHEQYF. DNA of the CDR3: TGTGCCAGCAGTTCCCGGACAGGGCACGAGCAGTACTTC.

CDR3 DNA sequence: TGTGCCACCAGTGAGACAGTCGAAGAGACCCAGTACTTC. Its protein product is CATSETVEETQYF. The genes are TRBV24-1 and TRBJ2-5; D possibly corresponds to TRBD1 (5 bases). The CDR3 loop spans 13 amino acids. Germline CDR1 and CDR2: KGHDR and SFDVKD. V lost 4 bases and J 3 bases, leaving 8 bases between the germline ends.

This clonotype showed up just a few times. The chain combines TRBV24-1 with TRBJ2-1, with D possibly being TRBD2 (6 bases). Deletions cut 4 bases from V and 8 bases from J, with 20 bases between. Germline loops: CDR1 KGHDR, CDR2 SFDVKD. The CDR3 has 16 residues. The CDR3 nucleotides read TGTGCCACCAGTGACCTGGACTTCCCGCGGGGCGATGAGCAGTTCTTC. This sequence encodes CATSDLDFPRGDEQFF.